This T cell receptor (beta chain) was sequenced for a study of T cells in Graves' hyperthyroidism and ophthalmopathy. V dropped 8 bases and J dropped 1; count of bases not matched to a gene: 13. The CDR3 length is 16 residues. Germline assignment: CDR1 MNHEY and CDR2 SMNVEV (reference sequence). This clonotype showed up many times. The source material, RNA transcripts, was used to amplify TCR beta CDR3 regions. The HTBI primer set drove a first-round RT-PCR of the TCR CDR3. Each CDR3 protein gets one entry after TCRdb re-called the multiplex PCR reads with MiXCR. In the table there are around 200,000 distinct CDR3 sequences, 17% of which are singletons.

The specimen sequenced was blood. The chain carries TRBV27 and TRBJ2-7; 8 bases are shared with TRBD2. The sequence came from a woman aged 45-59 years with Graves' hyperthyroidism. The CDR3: CASGQGGSGVSYEQYF. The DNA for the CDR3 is TGTGCCAGCGGGCAAGGAGGTAGCGGGGTTTCCTACGAGCAGTACTTC.